The T cell receptor (beta chain) described here comes from a study of blood T cell repertoires in COVID-19. Sequenced by immunoSEQ multiplex PCR; TCRdb stores in-frame clones only, minus some. This sample yields approximately 190,000 clones, of which around four fifths are seen a single time; around 20% belongs to the top ten. This CDR3 has 13 residues. Germline CDR1 is LNHDA and CDR2 is SQIVND (reference sequence). V dropped 3 bases and J dropped 7 bases, with 7 bases sitting between them. This sequence originates from a human donor in a cohort sampled during active COVID-19. Sequencing used peripheral blood. This chain uses TRBV19 with TRBJ1-6; D remains ambiguous. The CDR3 nucleotides read TGTGCCAGTAGTATTCGGCGGAATTCACCCCTCCACTTT. It encodes CASSIRRNSPLHF.